This TCR beta chain was documented in a study of monozygotic twins with inflammatory bowel disease. With the 5' RACE reads reprocessed, TCRdb shows one record per CDR3 protein and no DNA. This listing includes fewer than 350,000 distinct CDR3 sequences. Every single donor had a roughly 2.5 ml blood sample drawn. Sequencing used blood. This clonotype was sampled from a human donor with ulcerative colitis or Crohn's disease, or a healthy co-twin of an affected twin (not recorded which).

CDR3 loop: CASSQNPDDGEQFF. The V gene is TRBV3-1, the J gene TRBJ2-1; TCRdb gives TRBD1 as the D gene, but with no DNA this cannot be confirmed. Germline values: CDR1 LGHDT, CDR2 YNNKEL (reference sequence). The CDR3 is 14 residues long.